This T cell receptor beta chain was recovered during a study of blood T cell repertoires in COVID-19. Study at large: PBMCs, B-cell-depleted T cells, or T cells provided the cDNA or gDNA that made up the material.

CDR1 is LNHDA, CDR2 SQIVND, per germline (reference sequence). Trimming cost V 3 bases and J 0 bases, with 9 bases left between them. CDR3 size: 14 residues. As processed by the authors: Nucleated cell number was recorded as an estimate derived from reference gene primer amplification. The assay was immunoSEQ multiplex PCR, and TCRdb's table has in-frame clones only and misses some. Clone size and V and J calls were adopted from that table, with D and trimming inferred from the DNA. Here the sample spans about 330,000 clones, approximately 90% being singletons. The source of this sequence is a young man with COVID-19, enrolled during active disease. The J gene is TRBJ2-7, the V gene TRBV19; weak D call: TRBD1 (6 bases). Sequencing was done on a sample of peripheral blood. DNA for the CDR3: TGTGCCAGTAGTATCACGGACAGCTCCTACGAGCAGTACTTC. As protein: CASSITDSSYEQYF.